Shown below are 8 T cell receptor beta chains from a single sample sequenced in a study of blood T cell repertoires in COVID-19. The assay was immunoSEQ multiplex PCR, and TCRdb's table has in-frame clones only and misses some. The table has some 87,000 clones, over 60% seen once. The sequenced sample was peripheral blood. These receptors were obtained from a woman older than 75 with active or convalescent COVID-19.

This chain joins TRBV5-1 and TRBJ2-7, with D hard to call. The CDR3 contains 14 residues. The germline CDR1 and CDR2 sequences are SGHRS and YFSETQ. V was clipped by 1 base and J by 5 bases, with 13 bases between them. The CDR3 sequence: CASSLLARSHEQYF. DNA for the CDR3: TGCGCCAGCAGCTTGTTGGCCAGGTCCCACGAGCAGTACTTC.

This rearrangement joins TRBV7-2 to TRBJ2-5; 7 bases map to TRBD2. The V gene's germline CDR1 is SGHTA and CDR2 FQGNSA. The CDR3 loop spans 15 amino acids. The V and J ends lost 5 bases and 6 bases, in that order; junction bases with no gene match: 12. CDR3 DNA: TGTGCCAGCAGCCCCCCGGAGGGGAGGGGTCAGACCCAGTACTTC. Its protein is CASSPPEGRGQTQYF.

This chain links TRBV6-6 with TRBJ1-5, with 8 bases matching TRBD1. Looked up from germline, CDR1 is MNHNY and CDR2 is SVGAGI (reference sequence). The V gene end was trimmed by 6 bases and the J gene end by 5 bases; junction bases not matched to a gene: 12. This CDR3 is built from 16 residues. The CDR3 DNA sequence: TGTGCCAGCAGCAGAGGACAGGGAACGATTTATCAGCCCCAGCATTTT. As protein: CASSRGQGTIYQPQHF.

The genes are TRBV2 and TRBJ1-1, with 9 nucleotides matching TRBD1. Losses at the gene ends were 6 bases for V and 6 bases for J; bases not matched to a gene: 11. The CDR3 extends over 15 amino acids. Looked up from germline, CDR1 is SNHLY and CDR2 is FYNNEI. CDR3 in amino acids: CASSDPGTGYAEAFF. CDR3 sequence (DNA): TGTGCCAGCAGCGACCCCGGGACAGGGTACGCTGAAGCTTTCTTT.

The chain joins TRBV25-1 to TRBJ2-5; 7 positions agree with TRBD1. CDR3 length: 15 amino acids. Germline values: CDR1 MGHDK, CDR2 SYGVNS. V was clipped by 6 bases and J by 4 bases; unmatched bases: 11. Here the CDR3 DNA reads TGTGCCAGCAGCGAAAAAAATAAGGGGGCAGAGACCCAGTACTTC. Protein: CASSEKNKGAETQYF.

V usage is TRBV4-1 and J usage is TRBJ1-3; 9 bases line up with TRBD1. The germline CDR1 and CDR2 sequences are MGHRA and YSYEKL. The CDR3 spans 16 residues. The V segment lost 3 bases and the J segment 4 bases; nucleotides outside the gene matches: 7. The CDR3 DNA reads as TGCGCCAGCAGCCACCCACAGGGGGCTCCAGGAAACACCATATATTTT. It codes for CASSHPQGAPGNTIYF.

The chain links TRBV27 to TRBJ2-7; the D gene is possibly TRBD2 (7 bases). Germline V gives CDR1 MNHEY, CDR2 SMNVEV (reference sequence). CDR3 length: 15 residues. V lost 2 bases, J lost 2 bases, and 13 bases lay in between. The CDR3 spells CASSLGGGPTYEQYF. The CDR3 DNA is TGTGCCAGCAGTTTAGGCGGGGGCCCCACCTACGAGCAGTACTTC.

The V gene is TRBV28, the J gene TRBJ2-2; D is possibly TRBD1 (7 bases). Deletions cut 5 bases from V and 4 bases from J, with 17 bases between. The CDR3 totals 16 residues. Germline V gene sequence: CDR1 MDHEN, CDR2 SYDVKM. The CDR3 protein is CASSPHRGAGTGELFF. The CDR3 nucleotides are TGTGCCAGCAGTCCCCACAGGGGAGCGGGCACCGGGGAGCTGTTTTTT.